Shown below are 4 T cell receptor beta chains from a single sample sequenced in a study of CD8+CD57+ T cells in acquired aplastic anemia. Profiling of TCR beta VDJ combinations and CDR3 sequences used genomic DNA as template. Each CDR3 protein gets one entry after TCRdb re-called the reads with MiXCR. The sample has about 81,000 distinct CDR3 sequences; under 50% are singletons. Material: sorted CD4+, CD8+, or CD8+CD57+ T cells (not recorded which) from PBMCs. These receptors came from a human donor in good health, serving as a control.

The rearrangement joins TRBV12-3 or TRBV12-4 to TRBJ2-2; no clear D gene. Trimming pared 0 bases from V and 0 bases from J, leaving 11 bases between. The CDR3 totals 17 residues. The CDR3 coding sequence is TGTGCCAGCAGTTTAGCGTCGCACGACACGAACACCGGGGAGCTGTTTTTT. Protein: CASSLASHDTNTGELFF.

This clonotype showed up just a few times. A read error may explain this, as a much larger clone is one base away. The rearrangement joins TRBV7-9 to TRBJ2-1; D possibly matches TRBD1 or TRBD2 (5 bases each). Germline V CDR1 and CDR2: SEHNR, FQNEAQ (reference sequence). V was clipped by 10 bases and J by 12 bases, with 22 bases between them. There are 13 residues in the CDR3. The CDR3 nucleotides are TGTGCCATCGAGGGGCTCGATGGGGATGGGCAGTTCTTC. Translating gives CAIEGLDGDGQFF. The complete variable domain, with remaining parts taken from reference TRBV7-9 and TRBJ2-1, reads DTGVSQNPRHKITKRGQNVTFRCDPISEHNRLYWYRQTLGQGPEFLTYFQNEAQLEKSRLLSDRFSAERPKGSFSTLEIQRTEQGDSAMYLCAIEGLDGDGQFFGPGTRLTVL.

This clonotype showed up just a few times. The chain carries TRBV6-1 and TRBJ1-3, with D possibly matching TRBD1 (6 bases). Between the trimmed V and J ends, which lost 4 bases and 2 bases, there was a span of 12 bases. Per germline, CDR1 MNHNS and CDR2 SASEGT. There are 15 residues in the CDR3. In nucleotides, the CDR3 is TGTGCCAGCAGTGCTACTGGACAGACTGGAAACACCATATATTTT. Protein sequence: CASSATGQTGNTIYF.

V is TRBV6-1 and J is TRBJ1-2; D is possibly TRBD1 (5 bases). Germline loops: CDR1 MNHNS, CDR2 SASEGT. This CDR3 is built from 12 residues. CDR3 in amino acids: CATSRVFYGYTF. CDR3 DNA sequence: TGTGCAACCAGCAGGGTGTTCTATGGCTACACCTTC.